A selection of T cell receptor beta chains follows, all from one sample in a study of vaccination effects on CD4 cells after COVID-19. Assay used: immunoSEQ multiplex PCR; TCRdb lists only in-frame clones, some missing. Of about 43,000 clones listed, roughly four fifths are singletons. The antigens these receptors bind are not known. The source material was CD4+ T cells from PBMCs cultured with SARS-CoV-2 spike peptides, sampled before COVID-19 vaccination. The receptors here all came from a human donor who received a COVID-19 vaccine. CDR3s include the opening cysteine and the closing phenylalanine or tryptophan. D genes are given only for firm matches. Rows may omit the clone size; those that give it use once, few, many or a size class.

length	size	V	D	J	DNA	CDR3
15	once	TRBV2	-	TRBJ1-4	TGTGCCAGCAGTAGACAGGCGGTAACTAATGAAAAACTGTTTTTT	CASSRQAVTNEKLFF
14	once	TRBV5-5	-	TRBJ1-4	TGTGCCAGCAGCTTGGGGGGCCTGGGAGAAAAACTGTTTTTT	CASSLGGLGEKLFF
13	-	TRBV5-1	-	TRBJ2-3	TGCGCCAGCAGCTTGTTACGGGGAGATACGCAGTATTTT	CASSLLRGDTQYF
14	-	TRBV15	-	TRBJ2-1	TGTGCCACCAGCAGAGAGCAGGGTTCTTATGAGCAGTTCTTC	CATSREQGSYEQFF
13	-	TRBV5-1	TRBD1	TRBJ1-1	TGCGCCAGCAGCTTTGGACAGGAGGCTGAAGCTTTCTTT	CASSFGQEAEAFF
17	-	TRBV5-1	TRBD1	TRBJ1-6	TGCGCCAGCAGCTCCCCCTCGGGACAGACCTATAATTCACCCCTCCACTTT	CASSSPSGQTYNSPLHF
13	-	TRBV2	TRBD1	TRBJ1-2	TGTGCCAGCAGTGTTGACAGGGAGACCGGCTACACCTTC	CASSVDRETGYTF
16	-	TRBV7-2	-	TRBJ2-6	TGTGCCAGCAGCTTAGCGCGGGGCTCTGGGGCCAACGTCCTGACTTTC	CASSLARGSGANVLTF
11	-	TRBV6-5	-	TRBJ1-2	TGTGCCACCGGACAGTTGGGAGGCTACACCTTC	CATGQLGGYTF
19	-	TRBV19	-	TRBJ2-3	TGTGCCAGTAGTATAGGGCGGTCTAGCGCGCGTTCTAGCACAGATACGCAGTATTTT	CASSIGRSSARSSTDTQYF
19	-	TRBV5-1	-	TRBJ2-2	TGCGCCAGCAGCTTAACCGGGACGCTGGGGAGACGGGGGACCGGGGAGCTGTTTTTT	CASSLTGTLGRRGTGELFF
15	-	TRBV18	-	TRBJ2-1	TGTGCCAGCTCCCCGACCGGACGGGGCGAGAATGAGCAGTTCTTC	CASSPTGRGENEQFF
14	-	TRBV19	-	TRBJ2-4	TGTGCCAGTAGTATACACAGCAACAAAAACATTCAGTACTTC	CASSIHSNKNIQYF
14	-	TRBV6-4	-	TRBJ1-2	TGTGCCAGCAGTGAGATACCCGGTAACTATGGCTACACCTTC	CASSEIPGNYGYTF
17	-	TRBV23-1	TRBD1	TRBJ1-5	TGCGCCAGCAGTCGACAGGGCTTCGTTAATAGCAATCAGCCCCAGCATTTT	CASSRQGFVNSNQPQHF
14	-	TRBV7-3	TRBD1	TRBJ2-1	TGTGCCAGCAGCTTAGGACAGGGAATCTCTGAGCAGTTCTTC	CASSLGQGISEQFF
14	-	TRBV6-5	-	TRBJ2-3	TGTGCCAGCAGGGCTCTAATAGGGGGAGATACGCAGTATTTT	CASRALIGGDTQYF
16	-	TRBV2	-	TRBJ1-6	TGTGCCAGCAGCAGGGCTTTGAGCTCCTATAATTCACCCCTCCACTTT	CASSRALSSYNSPLHF
18	-	TRBV4-1	-	TRBJ1-5	TGCGCCAGCAGCCGGTTAAGTGATGCCACAGGGTCCCATCAGCCCCAGCATTTT	CASSRLSDATGSHQPQHF
17	-	TRBV18	TRBD1	TRBJ2-1	TGTGCCAGCTCACGTGGGACAGGGGGCAGCTCCTACAATGAGCAGTTCTTC	CASSRGTGGSSYNEQFF
16	-	TRBV7-2	TRBD2	TRBJ2-3	TGTGCCAGCAGCATGGGACTAGCGGGAGACACAGATACGCAGTATTTT	CASSMGLAGDTDTQYF
16	-	TRBV7-9	TRBD2	TRBJ2-2	TGTGCCAGCAGCTTAAGTTTAGCGGGGGTCACCGGGGAGCTGTTTTTT	CASSLSLAGVTGELFF
17	-	TRBV4-3	TRBD1	TRBJ1-5	TGCGCCAGCAGCCAATATTGGGCAGGGGGTGGCAATCAGCCCCAGCATTTT	CASSQYWAGGGNQPQHF
13	-	TRBV10-1	-	TRBJ2-1	TGCGCCAGCAGGGGGTCATCTCGCAAGGAGCAGTTCTTC	CASRGSSRKEQFF
15	-	TRBV3-1/TRBV3-2	TRBD1	TRBJ2-5	TGTGCCAGCAGCCCTCCGGGACAGGTACAAGAGACCCAGTACTTC	CASSPPGQVQETQYF
17	-	TRBV18	-	TRBJ1-1	TGTGCCAGCTCACCACAGCAGGGAAATTACATGAACACTGAAGCTTTCTTT	CASSPQQGNYMNTEAFF
9	-	TRBV6-4	-	TRBJ2-1	TGTGCCAGTTGGCTTGAGCAGTTCTTC	CASWLEQFF
15	-	TRBV7-8	-	TRBJ2-3	TGTGCCAGCAGCTTACTTCGAGGGGTTGGAGATACGCAGTATTTT	CASSLLRGVGDTQYF
16	-	TRBV24-1	TRBD2	TRBJ2-1	TGTGCCACCAGTGCAGCAGAAGCGGGGAGATACAATGAGCAGTTCTTC	CATSAAEAGRYNEQFF
14	-	TRBV9	-	TRBJ1-2	TGTGCCAGCAGCGCTCAACAGGGTATGGGCGGCTACACCTTC	CASSAQQGMGGYTF
13	-	TRBV7-8	-	TRBJ1-5	TGTGCCAGCAGCCAAGTGGGCAATCAGCCCCAGCATTTT	CASSQVGNQPQHF
16	once	TRBV27	-	TRBJ2-1	TGTGCCAGCAGTCGACAGGAACGGCGGGGGAGGAATGAGCAGTTCTTC	CASSRQERRGRNEQFF
14	-	TRBV18	TRBD1	TRBJ1-2	TGTGCCAGCTCACCGGGACAGGGGACTGCTGGCTACACCTTC	CASSPGQGTAGYTF
18	-	TRBV6-2/TRBV6-3	-	TRBJ1-6	TGTGCCAGCAGTTCCAACCCGGGAGGGGCCTCAAATAATTCACCCCTCCACTTT	CASSSNPGGASNNSPLHF
17	-	TRBV24-1	TRBD2	TRBJ2-4	TGTGCCACCAGTGCTGGCGGGGGGTCCATAGCCAAAAACATTCAGTACTTC	CATSAGGGSIAKNIQYF
13	-	TRBV9	-	TRBJ1-1	TGTGCCAGCAGCGTGACAGATAAAATTGAAGCTTTCTTT	CASSVTDKIEAFF
14	-	TRBV2	-	TRBJ2-5	TGTGCCAGCAGTGAAAGCCAGGGGGGAGAGACCCAGTACTTC	CASSESQGGETQYF
13	-	TRBV12-3/TRBV12-4	TRBD1	TRBJ1-2	TGTGCCAGCAGTTTCGGGGCAGGGGGCGGCTACACCTTC	CASSFGAGGGYTF
14	-	TRBV5-4	-	TRBJ2-1	TGTGCCAGCAGCGGCCTGATTCGGAACGCTGAGCAGTTCTTC	CASSGLIRNAEQFF
13	-	TRBV5-1	TRBD1	TRBJ1-2	TGCGCCAGCAGCCTAGGGACAGGGCATGGCTACACCTTC	CASSLGTGHGYTF
14	-	TRBV30	-	TRBJ1-5	TGTGCCTGGAGTCCCTCCCTGGGCAGGGTCCCCCAGCATTTT	CAWSPSLGRVPQHF
15	-	TRBV28	-	TRBJ2-2	TGTGCCAGCAGTTTATACAGGGCGAACACCGGGGAGCTGTTTTTT	CASSLYRANTGELFF
13	once	TRBV2	TRBD1	TRBJ2-2	TGTGCCAGCAGCTCGACAGGGCCCGGGGAGCTGTTTTTT	CASSSTGPGELFF
14	-	TRBV5-1	-	TRBJ1-1	TGCGCCAGCAGCTTGGGTGACAGGAACACTGAAGCTTTCTTT	CASSLGDRNTEAFF
19	-	TRBV19	TRBD1	TRBJ2-6	TGTGCCAGTCGCCCACACTTCGGGACAGGGGGCGTTGGGGCCAACGTCCTGACTTTC	CASRPHFGTGGVGANVLTF
16	-	TRBV14	-	TRBJ2-5	TGTGCCAGCAGCCAAGATCAGACGAGGGGCTCATGGGCCCAGTACTTC	CASSQDQTRGSWAQYF
13	-	TRBV6-5	-	TRBJ1-2	TGTGCCAGCGCTCGAGACGGGGTGGGTGGCTACACCTTC	CASARDGVGGYTF
13	-	TRBV6-4	TRBD1	TRBJ1-6	TGTGCCAGCAGTGAGACAGGGAGTTCACCCCTCCACTTT	CASSETGSSPLHF
16	once	TRBV28	TRBD2	TRBJ2-1	TGTGCCAGCAGTTCCCACGGGGGGGAAAGGGACAATGAGCAGTTCTTC	CASSSHGGERDNEQFF
16	-	TRBV5-1	TRBD1	TRBJ2-5	TGCGCCAGCAGCCTCCAAGGTACAGGGGTAGCAGAGACCCAGTACTTC	CASSLQGTGVAETQYF
15	-	TRBV5-1	TRBD2	TRBJ2-3	TGCGCCAGCAGCTTGGGTAGCGGGGGGCCAGATACGCAGTATTTT	CASSLGSGGPDTQYF
16	-	TRBV16	TRBD2	TRBJ2-5	TGTGCCAGCAGCCCCTTCCTCGGGAGGGCGCAAGAGACCCAGTACTTC	CASSPFLGRAQETQYF
13	few	TRBV28	-	TRBJ2-2	TGTGCCAGCAATCGGCATACCACCGGGGAGCTGTTTTTT	CASNRHTTGELFF
14	-	TRBV18	-	TRBJ1-3	TGTGCCAGCTCACCTGTTACAGATTCAAACACCATATATTTT	CASSPVTDSNTIYF
15	-	TRBV6-6	-	TRBJ2-2	TGTGCCAGCAGTTGGGAACAGGGAAAAGCCGGGGAGCTGTTTTTT	CASSWEQGKAGELFF
14	-	TRBV30	-	TRBJ2-4	TGTGCCTGGAGTTTTCCGTTAGCCAAAAACATTCAGTACTTC	CAWSFPLAKNIQYF
12	few	TRBV5-1	TRBD1	TRBJ1-2	TGCGCCAGCAGCGGGACAGGGGATGGCTACACCTTC	CASSGTGDGYTF
15	-	TRBV7-9	TRBD1	TRBJ1-4	TGTGCCAGCAGCCCCCAGACAGGGAAAGGAGAAAAACTGTTTTTT	CASSPQTGKGEKLFF
13	-	TRBV11-3	-	TRBJ2-2	TGTGCCAGCAGCTTTGACAGCACCGGGGAGCTGTTTTTT	CASSFDSTGELFF
16	few	TRBV5-1	TRBD1	TRBJ1-6	TGCGCCAGCAGCTTCTCGACAGGGGGAGATAATTCACCCCTCCACTTT	CASSFSTGGDNSPLHF